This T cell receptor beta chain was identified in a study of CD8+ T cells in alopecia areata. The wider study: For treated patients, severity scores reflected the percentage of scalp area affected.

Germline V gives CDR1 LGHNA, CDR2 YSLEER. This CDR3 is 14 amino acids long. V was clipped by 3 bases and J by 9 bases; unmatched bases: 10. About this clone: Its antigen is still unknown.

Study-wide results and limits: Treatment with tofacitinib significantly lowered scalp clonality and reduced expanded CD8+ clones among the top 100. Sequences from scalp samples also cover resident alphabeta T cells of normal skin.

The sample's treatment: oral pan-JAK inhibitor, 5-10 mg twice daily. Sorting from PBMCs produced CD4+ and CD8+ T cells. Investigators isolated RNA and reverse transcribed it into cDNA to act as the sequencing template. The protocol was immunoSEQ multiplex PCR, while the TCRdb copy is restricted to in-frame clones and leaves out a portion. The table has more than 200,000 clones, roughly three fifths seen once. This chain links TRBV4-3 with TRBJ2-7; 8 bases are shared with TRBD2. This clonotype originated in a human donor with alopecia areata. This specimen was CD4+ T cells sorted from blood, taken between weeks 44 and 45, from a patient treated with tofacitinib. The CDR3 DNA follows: TGCGCCAGCAGCCAGCAAGCGGGGGAGCTACCGCAGTACTTC. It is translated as CASSQQAGELPQYF.